The clone carrying this T cell receptor (beta chain) showed up just a few times. The antigen is unknown. These data belong to a study of regulatory T cells in long-lasting Graves disease. Overall study findings and caveats: Study of thyroid tissue was not done, with only peripheral blood studied. New patients shared fewer public clonotypes (around 970) than persistent patients did (roughly 2,500). Lower TCR diversity was seen in persistent Graves' patients than in newly diagnosed ones. The study found TRBV28, TRBJ1-2 and TRBJ2-5 favored in persistent disease.

Construction of TCR beta libraries relied on iRepertoire HTBI primers and on Arm-PCR targeting CDR3 regions. TCRdb passed the multiplex PCR reads through MiXCR, listing each CDR3 protein once. The sample shows about 340,000 distinct CDR3 sequences, around a fifth of them seen only once. The CDR3 runs 13 residues. CDR1 is SNHLY and CDR2 is FYNNEI in the germline V gene. V dropped 9 bases and J dropped 4 bases, with 13 bases sitting between them. Time point defined: persistent/refractory GD, antithyroid drugs over 5 years with positive TRAb. Making the TCR library involved RNA that had been extracted from PBMCs.

V is TRBV2 and J is TRBJ2-4, with D unresolved. Sequenced material: peripheral blood mononuclear cells (PBMCs), taken when the disease was refractory, from a patient treated with antithyroid drugs. This sequence originates from a female donor with Graves disease. DNA for the CDR3: TGTGCCAGTCAAGGTTCGGAGAAAAACATTCAGTACTTC. Protein: CASQGSEKNIQYF.